These 29 T cell receptor beta chains were sequenced from one sample in a study of blood T cells in healthy people across ages. Then a second PCR, running roughly 7 to 11 cycles, was carried out with a sample-barcoded 5' primer and a J-beta primer mix. MiXCR, applied by TCRdb to the 5' RACE reads, yields one record per CDR3 protein. The sample carries over 1,500,000 distinct CDR3 sequences, around 48% recorded once. Material for sequencing was blood. The receptors derive from a woman in her thirties or forties in good health.

The V and J genes are TRBV5-1 and TRBJ2-4, with 8 nucleotides matching TRBD1. Germline loops: CDR1 SGHRS, CDR2 YFSETQ. CDR3 length equals 15 residues. The trim removed 4 bases at V and 14 bases at J, leaving 17 bases unmatched. CDR3 sequence: CASSPRTGTPSGEYF. The CDR3 DNA reads as TGCGCCAGCAGCCCAAGGACAGGGACCCCCTCGGGCGAGTACTTC. The whole variable domain, remainder taken from reference TRBV5-1 and TRBJ2-4, is KAGVTQTPRYLIKTRGQQVTLSCSPISGHRSVSWYQQTPGQGLQFLFEYFSETQRNKGNFPGRFSGRQFSNSRSEMNVSTLELGDSALYLCASSPRTGTPSGEYFGAGTRLSVL.

This clonotype has just a few counts. The gene calls are TRBV6-1 and TRBJ1-2; D gene unclear. With 2 bases removed from V and 1 base from J, the gap between germline ends came to 8 bases. Germline lookup yields CDR1 MNHNS and CDR2 SASEGT. CDR3 length: 14 residues. CDR3 DNA sequence: TGTGCCAGCAGTGAATCGGACGGTAACTATGGCTACACCTTC. Translated, it gives CASSESDGNYGYTF.

V usage is TRBV6-2 or TRBV6-3 and J usage is TRBJ2-7; D remains ambiguous. This CDR3 is 13 amino acids long. V lost 8 bases and J 0 bases, leaving 11 bases between the germline ends. Germline V gene lookup returns CDR1 MNHEY and CDR2 SVGEGT. CDR3 coding DNA: TGTGCCAGCGGAAATGGAGCCTCCTACGAGCAGTACTTC. Its protein product is CASGNGASYEQYF.

A few counts support this clonotype. The rearrangement uses TRBV20-1 and TRBJ2-5; D call uncertain. Germline V CDR1 and CDR2: DFQATT, SNEGSKA (reference sequence). The V gene lost 1 base and the J gene lost 2 bases, with 14 bases spanning the gap. This CDR3 has 15 amino acids. The CDR3 sequence: CSARVALGRQETQYF. The CDR3 DNA is TGCAGTGCTAGAGTGGCCTTGGGCAGACAAGAGACCCAGTACTTC.

This clonotype was seen only once. A read error may explain this, as a much larger clone is one base away. The chain combines TRBV20-1 with TRBJ2-7; 7 nucleotides agree with TRBD2. V lost 1 base, J lost 3 bases, and 6 bases stayed unmatched. CDR1 is DFQATT and CDR2 is SNEGSKA in the germline V gene (reference sequence). The CDR3 covers 14 residues. The DNA of the CDR3 is TGCAGTGCTAGAGGGGAGGGACCCTACTACGAGCAGTACTTC. It specifies CSARGEGPYYEQYF.

This clonotype has more than one count but fewer than ten. The chain recombines TRBV4-1 with TRBJ2-1, with 8 bases identical to TRBD2. The CDR3 extends over 18 amino acids. CDR1 and CDR2 from the germline V gene are MGHRA and YSYEKL. With V trimmed by 2 bases and J by 6 bases, 15 bases remained unmatched. DNA for the CDR3: TGCGCCAGCAGCCAAACCGGCGGAGGGCGGGGGGCCAGCAATGAGCAGTTCTTC. Protein sequence: CASSQTGGGRGASNEQFF.

As DNA, the CDR3 is TGCGCCAGCAGCCAAAGAAGTGGAGGGGCCGAAGAGACCCAGTACTTC. This gives the protein CASSQRSGGAEETQYF. The chain has TRBV4-3 and TRBJ2-5; a weak D match, TRBD2 (6 bases). This CDR3 contains 16 residues. V lost 2 bases and J lost 3, with 16 bases in between. Per the germline V gene, CDR1 is LGHNA and CDR2 is YSLEER.

This rearrangement joins TRBV4-3 to TRBJ2-1, with TRBD2 matching over 7 bases. Germline CDR1 is LGHNA and CDR2 is YSLEER. This CDR3 has 13 amino acids. V was clipped by 0 bases and J by 13 bases; unmatched bases: 6. This CDR3 is CASSQDQSGAQFF. The CDR3 DNA follows: TGCGCCAGCAGCCAAGACCAAAGCGGGGCCCAGTTCTTC.

The chain carries TRBV5-4 and TRBJ2-3; 15 bases map to TRBD2. The V segment lost 4 bases and the J segment 5 bases; nucleotides outside the gene matches: 8. Germline CDR1 SGHNT, CDR2 YYREEE (reference sequence). The CDR3 consists of 17 residues. This CDR3 is CASSGLGLAGGGDTQYF. CDR3 nucleotides: TGTGCCAGCAGCGGATTGGGACTAGCGGGGGGTGGAGATACGCAGTATTTT.

This chain uses TRBV3-1 with TRBJ2-7; D unresolved. Germline-derived CDR1 and CDR2 are LGHDT and YNNKEL (reference sequence). The CDR3 spans 11 residues. Trimming cost V 1 base and J 7 bases, with 5 bases left between them. The CDR3 loop is CASSQAAEQYF. The CDR3 DNA follows: TGTGCCAGCAGCCAAGCGGCGGAGCAGTACTTC.

This clonotype showed up many times. The J gene is TRBJ1-6, the V gene TRBV20-1; TRBD1 matches at 8 bases. CDR1 and CDR2 (germline): DFQATT, SNEGSKA (reference sequence). This CDR3 is built from 15 residues. Trimming cost V 0 bases and J 9 bases; bases outside gene matches: 7. CDR3 loop: CSARDPGGESSPLHF. In DNA, the CDR3 is TGCAGTGCTAGAGACCCAGGGGGCGAGAGTTCACCCCTCCACTTT.

The chain is built from TRBV24-1 and TRBJ2-7, with TRBD1 as a possible D gene (7 bases). The DNA end is a closer match to TRBJ2-5, so the J assignment may be wrong. Germline values: CDR1 KGHDR, CDR2 SFDVKD. This CDR3 is built from 16 residues. In DNA form, the CDR3 reads TGTGCCACCAGCATGACAGGGCTCTTGGGGAGGGAGACCCAGTACTTC. Translating it yields CATSMTGLLGRETQYF.

A note on this clonotype: The junction differs from germline at one of its ends, possibly a read error. The chain is built from TRBV7-2 and TRBJ2-4, with TRBD1 identical over 7 bases. The end of the DNA is better explained by TRBJ2-5, so the J call may be wrong. The germline V gene has CDR1 SGHTA and CDR2 FQGNSA. There are 16 residues in the CDR3. The CDR3 loop is CASSFRQGVGQKTQYF. For the CDR3, the DNA is TGTGCCAGCAGCTTTCGACAGGGTGTGGGCCAAAAGACCCAGTACTTC.

Remarks on this clonotype: Germline and junction disagree at one end, which may indicate a read error. The V and J genes are TRBV6-2 or TRBV6-3 and TRBJ2-7; possible D gene TRBD1, 6 bases. Germline CDR1 MNHEY, CDR2 SVGEGT. The CDR3 spans 14 residues. As DNA, the CDR3 is TGTGCCAGCAGTTACGGACAGACCTCCTACGAGCAGTCCTTC. Residues: CASSYGQTSYEQSF.

This clonotype occurred a few times. The rearrangement uses TRBV6-5 and TRBJ2-4; D is undetermined. The DNA end is more similar to TRBJ2-5, so the J call may be wrong. Germline V gene lookup returns CDR1 MNHEY and CDR2 SVGAGI. The CDR3 totals 14 residues. The CDR3 loop reads CASSYFGAQETQYF. The CDR3, as DNA: TGTGCCAGCAGTTACTTCGGTGCTCAGGAGACCCAGTACTTC.

This chain uses TRBV5-1 with TRBJ1-1, with 8 nucleotides matching TRBD1. The CDR3 extends over 15 amino acids. J lost 4 bases, V lost 4 bases, and 9 bases had no gene match. CDR1 is SGHRS, CDR2 YFSETQ, per germline. Written as DNA, the CDR3 is TGCGCCAGCAGCCTCGTTCCGACAGGGGCCACTGAAGCTTTCTTT. Protein: CASSLVPTGATEAFF.

The rearrangement uses TRBV3-1 and TRBJ2-4; the D is unclear. With the DNA end fitting TRBJ2-7 better, the J assignment may be wrong. This CDR3 contains 16 residues. The germline V gene encodes CDR1 LGHDT and CDR2 YNNKEL (reference sequence). For the CDR3, the DNA is TGTGCCAGCAGCCAAGCGTTCAAGGGTAACCCCTACGAGCAGTACTTC. Its translation is CASSQAFKGNPYEQYF.

The CDR3 is CASSWKPDRAAYNEQFF. As DNA, the CDR3 is TGTGCCAGCAGCTGGAAACCCGACAGGGCTGCCTACAATGAGCAGTTCTTC. The chain is built from TRBV7-9 and TRBJ2-1; TRBD1 matches at 7 bases. The germline V gene encodes CDR1 SEHNR and CDR2 FQNEAQ (reference sequence). Losses at the gene ends were 4 bases for V and 2 bases for J; bases not matched to a gene: 11. CDR3 length equals 17 residues.

This clonotype came up a few times. The rearrangement joins TRBV29-1 to TRBJ2-3; either TRBD1 or TRBD2 may fit D (7 bases each). The CDR3 totals 13 residues. Germline V gene sequence: CDR1 SQVTM, CDR2 ANQGSEA. Between the trimmed V and J ends, which lost 7 bases and 6 bases, there was a span of 17 bases. This chain's CDR3 is CSGSTGRGDTQYF. Here the CDR3 DNA reads TGCAGCGGATCGACAGGGAGGGGGGATACGCAGTATTTT.

V is TRBV20-1 and J is TRBJ2-4; perhaps TRBD2 as D (6 bases). The length of the CDR3 is 17 residues. Trimming cost V 2 bases and J 0 bases, with 17 bases left between them. The germline CDR1 and CDR2 sequences are DFQATT and SNEGSKA (reference sequence). This chain's CDR3 is CSARLALKTLAKNIQYF. The CDR3, as DNA: TGCAGTGCTAGACTAGCGCTGAAAACCTTAGCCAAAAACATTCAGTACTTC.

The V call is TRBV6-2 or TRBV6-3, the J call TRBJ2-1; maybe TRBD1 (6 bases). CDR1 MNHEY and CDR2 SVGEGT come from the germline V gene. Trimming pared 6 bases from V and 10 bases from J, leaving 16 bases between. The CDR3 has 13 residues. The CDR3 reads CASSKPLGTEQFF. Here the CDR3 DNA reads TGTGCCAGCAGCAAACCTCTAGGGACAGAGCAGTTCTTC.

A note on this clonotype: This may be a read error, as it is one base from a much larger clone. The chain has TRBV6-1 and TRBJ2-3; 10 nucleotides agree with TRBD2. The trim removed 10 bases at V and 1 base at J, leaving 2 bases unmatched. The CDR3 has 13 amino acids. Germline CDR1 is MNHNS and CDR2 is SASEGT. CDR3 protein: CAIGTSGTDTQYF. CDR3 nucleotide sequence: TGTGCCATCGGGACTAGCGGCACAGATACGCAGTATTTT.

Only a few counts were recorded for this clonotype. The chain couples TRBV12-3 or TRBV12-4 to TRBJ2-5; maybe TRBD1 (5 bases). CDR3 size: 14 residues. V was clipped by 5 bases and J by 5 bases, with 15 bases between them. The CDR3 DNA sequence: TGTGCCAGCAGTCTCCCAGGGTTATCGGAGACCCAGTACTTC. This encodes CASSLPGLSETQYF.

This chain connects TRBV28 to TRBJ1-2, with D tentatively TRBD1 (5 bases). This CDR3 has 12 amino acids. Trimming took off 2 bases at V and 8 bases at J, with 9 bases between the two ends. CDR1 is MDHEN, CDR2 SYDVKM, per germline. The CDR3 protein is CASSLGRAGYTF. In nucleotides, the CDR3 is TGTGCCAGCAGTTTAGGCAGGGCGGGCTACACCTTC.

The rearrangement joins TRBV6-5 to TRBJ2-1; D gene unclear. V was pared by 2 bases and J by 8 bases, with 4 bases between. This CDR3 has 11 residues. The germline CDR1 and CDR2 sequences are MNHEY and SVGAGI. The CDR3 here is CASSYEYEQFF. CDR3 DNA: TGTGCCAGCAGTTACGAGTATGAGCAGTTCTTC.

This clonotype was found many times. The J gene is TRBJ2-1, the V gene TRBV3-1; D gene uncertain. V was pared by 1 base and J by 9 bases, with 4 bases between. The CDR3 consists of 11 residues. Germline values: CDR1 LGHDT, CDR2 YNNKEL (reference sequence). The CDR3 DNA follows: TGTGCCAGCAGCCAAGGACTTGAGCAGTTCTTC. It specifies CASSQGLEQFF.

The genes are TRBV5-1 and TRBJ2-6; D unresolved. Per germline, CDR1 SGHRS and CDR2 YFSETQ. CDR3 length: 15 residues. V gave up 0 bases and J gave up 6 bases, with 10 bases separating them. The CDR3 DNA follows: TGCGCCAGCAGCTTGGATCAGACCGAGGCCAACGTCCTGACTTTC. This sequence encodes CASSLDQTEANVLTF.

The chain joins TRBV5-1 to TRBJ2-1; TRBD2 agrees at 13 bases. The CDR3 spans 16 residues. V gave up 4 bases and J gave up 5 bases; unmatched junction bases: 6. From germline, CDR1 is SGHRS and CDR2 YFSETQ. Written as DNA, the CDR3 is TGCGCCAGCAGCGAGGGACTAGCGGGGTGGGACAATGAGCAGTTCTTC. It codes for CASSEGLAGWDNEQFF.

V is TRBV4-1 and J is TRBJ2-4; D may match TRBD1 or TRBD2 (6 bases each). In germline, CDR1 is MGHRA, CDR2 YSYEKL. V was pared by 3 bases and J by 14 bases, with 14 bases between. The CDR3 length is 12 residues. The CDR3 region has the DNA TGCGCCAGCAGCCAGTTGTGGGGGGCAGAGTACTTC. Its translation: CASSQLWGAEYF.